A single T cell receptor beta chain is shown here with its context. This specimen comes from a study of T-cell reconstitution after alpha-beta-depleted transplantation in children. Preparation of the TCRbeta library was carried out with unique molecular identifiers. Via MiXCR, TCRdb re-called the PCR reads, giving one row per CDR3 protein. The sample lists fewer than 750,000 distinct CDR3 sequences, over 20% occurring once. The specimen was PBMCs, collected before TCRalphabeta/CD19-depleted stem cell transplant. The receptor's source is a boy under two years old with Wiskott-Aldrich syndrome, due to receive a stem cell transplant.

DNA of the CDR3: TGTGCCATCAGTGACGGACTACCCACCGGGGAGCTGTTTTTT. It yields the protein CAISDGLPTGELFF. The rearrangement links TRBV10-3 to TRBJ2-2; possibly TRBD2 for D (6 bases). Trimming took 3 bases from V and 4 from J, leaving 9 bases between them. Germline-derived CDR1 and CDR2 are ENHRY and SYGVKD. The CDR3 contains 14 residues.